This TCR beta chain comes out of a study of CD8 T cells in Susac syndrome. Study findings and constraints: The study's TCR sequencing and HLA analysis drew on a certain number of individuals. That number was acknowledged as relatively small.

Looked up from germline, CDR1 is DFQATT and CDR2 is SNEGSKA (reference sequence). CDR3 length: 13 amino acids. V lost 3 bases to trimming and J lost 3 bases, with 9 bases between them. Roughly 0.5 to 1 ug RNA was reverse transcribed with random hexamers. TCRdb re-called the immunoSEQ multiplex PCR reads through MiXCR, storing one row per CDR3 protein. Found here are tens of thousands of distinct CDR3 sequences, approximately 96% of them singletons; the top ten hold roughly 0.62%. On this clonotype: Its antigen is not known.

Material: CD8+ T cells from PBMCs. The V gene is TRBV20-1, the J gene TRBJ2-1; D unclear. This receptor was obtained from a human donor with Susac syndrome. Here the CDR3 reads CSASWQDYNEQFF. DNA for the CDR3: TGCAGTGCTAGTTGGCAGGACTACAATGAGCAGTTCTTC.